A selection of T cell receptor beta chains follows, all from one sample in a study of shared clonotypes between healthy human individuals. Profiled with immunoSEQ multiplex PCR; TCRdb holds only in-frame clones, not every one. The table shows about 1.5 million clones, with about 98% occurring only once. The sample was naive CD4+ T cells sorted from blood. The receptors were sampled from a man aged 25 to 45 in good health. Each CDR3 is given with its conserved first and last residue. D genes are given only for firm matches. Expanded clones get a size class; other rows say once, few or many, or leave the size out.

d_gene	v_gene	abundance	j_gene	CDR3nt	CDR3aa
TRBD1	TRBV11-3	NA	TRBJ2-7	TGTGCCAGCAGCATACGGGACAGCTACGAGCAGTACTTC	CASSIRDSYEQYF
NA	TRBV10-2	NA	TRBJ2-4	TGCGCCAGCAGCAGCGTCAAAAACATTCAGTACTTC	CASSSVKNIQYF
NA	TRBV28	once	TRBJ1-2	TGTGCCAGCAGTTTACCCTTTATGTATTTAAACTATGGCTACACCTTC	CASSLPFMYLNYGYTF
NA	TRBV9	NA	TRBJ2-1	TGTGCCAGCAGCGTAGAACAGAACAATGAGCAGTTCTTC	CASSVEQNNEQFF
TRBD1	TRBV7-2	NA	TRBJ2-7	TGTGCCAGCAGCTTAGTCGACAGGGACTACGAGCAGTACTTC	CASSLVDRDYEQYF
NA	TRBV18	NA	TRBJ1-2	TGTGCCAGCTCACCACGATTGGACTATGGCTACACCTTC	CASSPRLDYGYTF
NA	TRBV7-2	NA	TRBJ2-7	TGTGCCAGCAGCTTAGGGCCCGGCTACGAGCAGTACTTC	CASSLGPGYEQYF
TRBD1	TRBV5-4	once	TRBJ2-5	TGTGCCAGCAGCTTGAGACAGGGTGAGACCCAGTACTTC	CASSLRQGETQYF
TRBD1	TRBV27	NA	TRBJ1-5	TGTGCCAGCAGTATACAGGGGCGCAATCAGCCCCAGCATTTT	CASSIQGRNQPQHF
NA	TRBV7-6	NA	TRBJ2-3	TGTGCCAGCAGCTTAGGAGGGTTGGGGTTGGCAGATACGCAGTATTTT	CASSLGGLGLADTQYF